The rows below give T cell receptor beta chains drawn from one sample of a study of shared clonotypes between healthy human individuals. Method: immunoSEQ multiplex PCR; TCRdb's copy keeps in-frame clones and lacks some. The sample has 2 million to 2.5 million clones; 85% to 95% are singletons. Sequencing used naive CD8+ T cells from PBMCs. These receptor sequences come from a man between 18 and 35 years old in good health. Some clones in this sample may be carry-over from other donors' samples. Each CDR3 is given with its conserved first and last residue. D genes are given only for firm matches. The size entry is marked missing in some rows and otherwise reads once, few, many or a size class.

clone_size: -
d_call: -
v_call: TRBV5-6
cdr3_length: 13
j_call: TRBJ2-5
cdr3_nt: TGTGCCAGCAGCTTGACGGTGCAAGAGACCCAGTACTTC
cdr3_aa: CASSLTVQETQYF

clone_size: -
d_call: -
v_call: TRBV10-1
cdr3_length: 11
j_call: TRBJ2-1
cdr3_nt: TGCGCCAGCACCCCTTTGGGAGGGGGGTTCTTC
cdr3_aa: CASTPLGGGFF

clone_size: -
d_call: -
v_call: TRBV11-2
cdr3_length: 14
j_call: TRBJ2-2
cdr3_nt: TGTGCCAGCAGCTTAATGGTAGTAGGGGGGGAGCTGTTTTTT
cdr3_aa: CASSLMVVGGELFF

clone_size: -
d_call: -
v_call: TRBV9
cdr3_length: 17
j_call: TRBJ2-3
cdr3_nt: TGTGCCAGCAGCCCCCATGGGGCAGCTTCGGGCACAGATACGCAGTATTTT
cdr3_aa: CASSPHGAASGTDTQYF

clone_size: -
d_call: -
v_call: TRBV7-6
cdr3_length: 14
j_call: TRBJ1-1
cdr3_nt: TGTGCCAGCGGCTACGGAGGGGAGGGCACTGAAGCTTTCTTT
cdr3_aa: CASGYGGEGTEAFF

clone_size: once
d_call: -
v_call: TRBV27
cdr3_length: 16
j_call: TRBJ2-3
cdr3_nt: TGTGCCAGCAGTTTCCTGGCAGGGTCTTCTTCAGATACGCAGTATTTT
cdr3_aa: CASSFLAGSSSDTQYF

clone_size: -
d_call: TRBD2
v_call: TRBV27
cdr3_length: 15
j_call: TRBJ2-7
cdr3_nt: TGTGCCAGCAGACTAACTAGCGGGAGTTTCTACGAGCAGTACTTC
cdr3_aa: CASRLTSGSFYEQYF

clone_size: -
d_call: -
v_call: TRBV11-3
cdr3_length: 14
j_call: TRBJ1-5
cdr3_nt: TGTGCCAGCAGCACCAGGGGAGGGGTTCAGCCCCAGCATTTT
cdr3_aa: CASSTRGGVQPQHF

clone_size: -
d_call: TRBD1
v_call: TRBV13
cdr3_length: 15
j_call: TRBJ1-2
cdr3_nt: TGTGCCAGCAGCCTCCGGGACAGCTATAACTATGGCTACACCTTC
cdr3_aa: CASSLRDSYNYGYTF

clone_size: -
d_call: -
v_call: TRBV29-1
cdr3_length: 11
j_call: TRBJ2-1
cdr3_nt: TGCTCCCCAGGTGTTTCGAGTGAGCAGTTCTTC
cdr3_aa: CSPGVSSEQFF

clone_size: once
d_call: -
v_call: TRBV6-5
cdr3_length: 14
j_call: TRBJ1-6
cdr3_nt: TGTGCCAGCACAGTGGCACGAGGCTATTCACCCCTCCACTTT
cdr3_aa: CASTVARGYSPLHF

clone_size: -
d_call: TRBD1
v_call: TRBV4-1
cdr3_length: 18
j_call: TRBJ2-6
cdr3_nt: TGCGCCAGCAGCCAAGAAGGGACAGGGTTCTCTGGGGCCAACGTCCTGACTTTC
cdr3_aa: CASSQEGTGFSGANVLTF

clone_size: -
d_call: -
v_call: TRBV19
cdr3_length: 15
j_call: TRBJ1-2
cdr3_nt: TGTGCCAGTAGTATAGACTTTCGGGGTGACTATGGCTACACCTTC
cdr3_aa: CASSIDFRGDYGYTF

clone_size: -
d_call: -
v_call: TRBV9
cdr3_length: 15
j_call: TRBJ1-1
cdr3_nt: TGTGCCAGCAGCGCACGCGGAGGCCCGAACACTGAAGCTTTCTTT
cdr3_aa: CASSARGGPNTEAFF

clone_size: -
d_call: TRBD2
v_call: TRBV6-5
cdr3_length: 15
j_call: TRBJ2-7
cdr3_nt: TGTGCCAGCAGTTCGTTAGGCAGGGAGGGATACGAGCAGTACTTC
cdr3_aa: CASSSLGREGYEQYF

clone_size: -
d_call: -
v_call: TRBV9
cdr3_length: 12
j_call: TRBJ2-1
cdr3_nt: TGTGCCAGCAGCGTAGTTGATCGCGAGCAGTTCTTC
cdr3_aa: CASSVVDREQFF

clone_size: -
d_call: -
v_call: TRBV28
cdr3_length: 14
j_call: TRBJ2-5
cdr3_nt: TGTGCCAGCAGTTTTAGAGGGGGATTTAAGACCCAGTACTTC
cdr3_aa: CASSFRGGFKTQYF

clone_size: -
d_call: -
v_call: TRBV6-1
cdr3_length: 12
j_call: TRBJ1-3
cdr3_nt: TGTGCCAGCATTGGCCTTGTGGACACCATATATTTT
cdr3_aa: CASIGLVDTIYF

clone_size: -
d_call: TRBD1
v_call: TRBV14
cdr3_length: 13
j_call: TRBJ2-1
cdr3_nt: TGTGCCAGCAGCCCTTACACAGGGGATGAGCAGTTCTTC
cdr3_aa: CASSPYTGDEQFF

clone_size: -
d_call: -
v_call: TRBV11-2
cdr3_length: 15
j_call: TRBJ1-2
cdr3_nt: TGTGCCAGCAGCTTAGGACCCGGGGGAGGCTATGGCTACACCTTC
cdr3_aa: CASSLGPGGGYGYTF

clone_size: -
d_call: -
v_call: TRBV7-9
cdr3_length: 15
j_call: TRBJ2-3
cdr3_nt: TGTGCCAGCAGCCCGTCAAGGGGGACGCGAGATACGCAGTATTTT
cdr3_aa: CASSPSRGTRDTQYF

clone_size: -
d_call: -
v_call: TRBV21-1
cdr3_length: 20
j_call: TRBJ2-3
cdr3_nt: TGTGCCAGCAGGAAAGGTCGGGGGGCGCGGGAAGTGTCCAACACAGATACGCAGTATTTT
cdr3_aa: CASRKGRGAREVSNTDTQYF

clone_size: few
d_call: -
v_call: TRBV7-8
cdr3_length: 15
j_call: TRBJ1-1
cdr3_nt: TGTGCCAGCAGCTTAACAGAGGGAATGAACACTGAAGCTTTCTTT
cdr3_aa: CASSLTEGMNTEAFF

clone_size: -
d_call: -
v_call: TRBV28
cdr3_length: 13
j_call: TRBJ2-1
cdr3_nt: TGTGCCAGCAGTTCCCGAGGCGGCAATGAGCAGTTCTTC
cdr3_aa: CASSSRGGNEQFF

clone_size: -
d_call: -
v_call: TRBV27
cdr3_length: 18
j_call: TRBJ2-1
cdr3_nt: TGTGCCAGCAGTTATTCGTTTCTATCTCACTCGCGGGACAATGAGCAGTTCTTC
cdr3_aa: CASSYSFLSHSRDNEQFF

clone_size: -
d_call: -
v_call: TRBV7-3
cdr3_length: 13
j_call: TRBJ2-5
cdr3_nt: TGTGCCAGCAGTCTAGGGGACGAGGAGACCCAGTACTTC
cdr3_aa: CASSLGDEETQYF

clone_size: once
d_call: -
v_call: TRBV5-1
cdr3_length: 12
j_call: TRBJ2-3
cdr3_nt: TGCGCCAGCAGCTATAACTCAGATACGCAGTATTTT
cdr3_aa: CASSYNSDTQYF

clone_size: -
d_call: TRBD1
v_call: TRBV9
cdr3_length: 15
j_call: TRBJ2-2
cdr3_nt: TGTGCCAGCAGCCCGGGACAGGGTCTCTCCGGGGAGCTGTTTTTT
cdr3_aa: CASSPGQGLSGELFF

clone_size: -
d_call: -
v_call: TRBV19
cdr3_length: 12
j_call: TRBJ1-2
cdr3_nt: TGTGCCAGTAGTATAGCCGGTTATGGCTACACCTTC
cdr3_aa: CASSIAGYGYTF

clone_size: -
d_call: -
v_call: TRBV27
cdr3_length: 14
j_call: TRBJ1-5
cdr3_nt: TGTGCCAGCAGTTCCAGGACACTTCATCAGCCCCAGCATTTT
cdr3_aa: CASSSRTLHQPQHF

clone_size: once
d_call: -
v_call: TRBV9
cdr3_length: 16
j_call: TRBJ2-3
cdr3_nt: TGTGCCAGCAGCGTAGCTCCCGGGGTAAGCACAGATACGCAGTATTTT
cdr3_aa: CASSVAPGVSTDTQYF

clone_size: -
d_call: -
v_call: TRBV13
cdr3_length: 15
j_call: TRBJ2-1
cdr3_nt: TGTGCCAGCAGTCCATTCCGGGACCTCTACAATGAGCAGTTCTTC
cdr3_aa: CASSPFRDLYNEQFF

clone_size: -
d_call: TRBD2
v_call: TRBV27
cdr3_length: 15
j_call: TRBJ2-7
cdr3_nt: TGTGCCAGCGGGATTGGCGGGAGAGAAGTCCACGAGCAGTACTTC
cdr3_aa: CASGIGGREVHEQYF

clone_size: -
d_call: TRBD1
v_call: TRBV28
cdr3_length: 15
j_call: TRBJ1-1
cdr3_nt: TGTGCCAGCAGCAGGACAGGGACCCCGAACGCTGAAGCTTTCTTT
cdr3_aa: CASSRTGTPNAEAFF

clone_size: once
d_call: -
v_call: TRBV4-1
cdr3_length: 17
j_call: TRBJ2-7
cdr3_nt: TGCGCCAGCAGCCCCCTGTTGGGGTCCGCCCCCCACTACGAGCAGTACTTC
cdr3_aa: CASSPLLGSAPHYEQYF

clone_size: -
d_call: TRBD2
v_call: TRBV7-3
cdr3_length: 15
j_call: TRBJ2-1
cdr3_nt: TGTGCCAGCAGCTTGACTAGCGGGGGATACAATGAGCAGTTCTTC
cdr3_aa: CASSLTSGGYNEQFF

clone_size: -
d_call: -
v_call: TRBV10-3
cdr3_length: 15
j_call: TRBJ2-1
cdr3_nt: TGTGCCATCAGTGAGCAGAGGACCCAATACAATGAGCAGTTCTTC
cdr3_aa: CAISEQRTQYNEQFF

clone_size: -
d_call: -
v_call: TRBV6-1
cdr3_length: 12
j_call: TRBJ1-4
cdr3_nt: TGTGCCAGCAGTGATACACATCCTGGACTGTTTTTT
cdr3_aa: CASSDTHPGLFF

clone_size: -
d_call: -
v_call: TRBV6-5
cdr3_length: 15
j_call: TRBJ1-3
cdr3_nt: TGTGCCAGCAGCTCCAGCCTGGGAGTTAGAAACACCATATATTTT
cdr3_aa: CASSSSLGVRNTIYF

clone_size: -
d_call: -
v_call: TRBV29-1
cdr3_length: 13
j_call: TRBJ1-2
cdr3_nt: TGCAGCGTTGATATGGGCGATTACTATGGCTACACCTTC
cdr3_aa: CSVDMGDYYGYTF

clone_size: -
d_call: TRBD2
v_call: TRBV7-3
cdr3_length: 14
j_call: TRBJ2-3
cdr3_nt: TGTGCCAGCAGCTTAATGGCGGGGGAAGATACGCAGTATTTT
cdr3_aa: CASSLMAGEDTQYF

clone_size: once
d_call: TRBD1
v_call: TRBV5-4
cdr3_length: 15
j_call: TRBJ2-7
cdr3_nt: TGTGCCAGCAGCGTAACAGGGGGACGATTCTACGAGCAGTACTTC
cdr3_aa: CASSVTGGRFYEQYF

clone_size: -
d_call: TRBD1
v_call: TRBV6-5
cdr3_length: 13
j_call: TRBJ1-5
cdr3_nt: TGTGCCAGCGGGACAGCCGGTTATCAGCCCCAGCATTTT
cdr3_aa: CASGTAGYQPQHF

clone_size: -
d_call: -
v_call: TRBV28
cdr3_length: 16
j_call: TRBJ1-2
cdr3_nt: TGTGCCAGCAGTACGACCCCCCCCCGCGGATCCTATGGCTACACCTTC
cdr3_aa: CASSTTPPRGSYGYTF

clone_size: -
d_call: -
v_call: TRBV7-9
cdr3_length: 8
j_call: TRBJ2-5
cdr3_nt: TGTGCCAGCAGCAACCAGGACTTC
cdr3_aa: CASSNQDF

clone_size: -
d_call: -
v_call: TRBV6-6
cdr3_length: 11
j_call: TRBJ1-2
cdr3_nt: TGTGCCAGCACCCAAGGGTATGGCTACACCTTC
cdr3_aa: CASTQGYGYTF

clone_size: -
d_call: -
v_call: TRBV28
cdr3_length: 14
j_call: TRBJ2-5
cdr3_nt: TGTGCCAGCAGGGAGGGCCTTTTCGAAGAGACCCAGTACTTC
cdr3_aa: CASREGLFEETQYF

clone_size: -
d_call: -
v_call: TRBV27
cdr3_length: 13
j_call: TRBJ2-7
cdr3_nt: TGTGCCAGCAGTTGGCTAGCCTCCTACGAGCAGTACTTC
cdr3_aa: CASSWLASYEQYF

clone_size: -
d_call: -
v_call: TRBV27
cdr3_length: 14
j_call: TRBJ1-2
cdr3_nt: TGTGCCAGCAGTCCCGGGGCAGGGCCCTATGGCTACACCTTC
cdr3_aa: CASSPGAGPYGYTF

clone_size: -
d_call: TRBD2
v_call: TRBV4-1
cdr3_length: 16
j_call: TRBJ2-7
cdr3_nt: TGCGCCAGCAGCCAAGATCTACTAGCGGCCTCCTACGAGCAGTACTTC
cdr3_aa: CASSQDLLAASYEQYF

clone_size: -
d_call: TRBD2
v_call: TRBV6-1
cdr3_length: 15
j_call: TRBJ2-1
cdr3_nt: TGTGCCAGCAGTGTACGCGGGGGGATGGCGTCTGAGCAGTTCTTC
cdr3_aa: CASSVRGGMASEQFF

clone_size: -
d_call: -
v_call: TRBV13
cdr3_length: 13
j_call: TRBJ2-1
cdr3_nt: TGTGCCAGCAGCCCAATGGGGGGTAATGAGCAGTTCTTC
cdr3_aa: CASSPMGGNEQFF

clone_size: -
d_call: -
v_call: TRBV7-9
cdr3_length: 12
j_call: TRBJ2-1
cdr3_nt: TGTGCCAGCAGCCACGCGGTGAATGAGCAGTTCTTC
cdr3_aa: CASSHAVNEQFF

clone_size: -
d_call: -
v_call: TRBV7-9
cdr3_length: 12
j_call: TRBJ1-6
cdr3_nt: TGTGCCAGCAGCCCGACTAATTCACCCCTCCACTTT
cdr3_aa: CASSPTNSPLHF